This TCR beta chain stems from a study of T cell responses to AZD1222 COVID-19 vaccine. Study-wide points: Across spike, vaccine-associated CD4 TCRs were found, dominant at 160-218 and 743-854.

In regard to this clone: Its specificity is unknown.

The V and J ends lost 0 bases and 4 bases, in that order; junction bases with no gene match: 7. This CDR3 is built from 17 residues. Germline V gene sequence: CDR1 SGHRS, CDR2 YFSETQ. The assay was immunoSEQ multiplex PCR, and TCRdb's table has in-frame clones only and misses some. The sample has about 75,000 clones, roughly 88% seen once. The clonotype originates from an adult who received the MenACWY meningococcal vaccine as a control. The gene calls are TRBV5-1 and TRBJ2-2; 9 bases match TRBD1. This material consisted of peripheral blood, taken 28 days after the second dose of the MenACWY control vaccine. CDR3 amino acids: CASSLAGQGRRTGELFF. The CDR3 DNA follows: TGCGCCAGCAGCTTGGCCGGACAGGGGAGACGCACCGGGGAGCTGTTTTTT.